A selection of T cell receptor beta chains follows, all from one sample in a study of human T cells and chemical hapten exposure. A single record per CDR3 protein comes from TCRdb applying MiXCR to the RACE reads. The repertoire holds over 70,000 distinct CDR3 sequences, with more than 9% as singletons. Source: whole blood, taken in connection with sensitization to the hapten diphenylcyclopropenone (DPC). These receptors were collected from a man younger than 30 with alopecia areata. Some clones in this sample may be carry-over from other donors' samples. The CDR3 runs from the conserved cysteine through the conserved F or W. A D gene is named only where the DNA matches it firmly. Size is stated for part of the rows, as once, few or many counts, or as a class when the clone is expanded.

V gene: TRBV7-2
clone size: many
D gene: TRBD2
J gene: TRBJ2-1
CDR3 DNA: TGTGCCAGCAGCTTAGCAGCGGGGGAGTACAATGAGCAGTTCTTC
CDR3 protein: CASSLAAGEYNEQFF

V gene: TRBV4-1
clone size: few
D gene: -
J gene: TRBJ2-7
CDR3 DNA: TGCGCCAGCAGCCAAGATCCAGGGAGGTACGAGCAGTACTTC
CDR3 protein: CASSQDPGRYEQYF

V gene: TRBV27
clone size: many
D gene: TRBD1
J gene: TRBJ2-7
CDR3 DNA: TGTGCCAGCAGTCCCCAGGGGGATAGCTCCTACGAGCAGTACTTC
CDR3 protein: CASSPQGDSSYEQYF

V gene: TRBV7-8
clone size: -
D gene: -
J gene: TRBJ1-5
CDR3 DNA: TGTGCCAGCAGCGCCTCCAGGGGAATTAGCAATCAGCCCCAGCATTTT
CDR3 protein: CASSASRGISNQPQHF

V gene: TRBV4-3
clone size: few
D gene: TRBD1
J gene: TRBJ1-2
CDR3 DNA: TGCGCCAGCAGCCAAGATCACTCCCGGGACAGGGAGAGGGACTATGGCTACACCTTC
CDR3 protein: CASSQDHSRDRERDYGYTF

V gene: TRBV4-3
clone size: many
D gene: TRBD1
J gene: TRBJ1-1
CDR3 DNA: TGCGCCAGCAGCCAGGGACAGGGGTATGGGAACACTGAAGCTTTCTTT
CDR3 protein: CASSQGQGYGNTEAFF

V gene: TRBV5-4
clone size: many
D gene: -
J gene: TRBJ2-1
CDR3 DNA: TGTGCCAGCAGCACCGACAGGAGATACAATGAGCAGTTCTTC
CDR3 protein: CASSTDRRYNEQFF

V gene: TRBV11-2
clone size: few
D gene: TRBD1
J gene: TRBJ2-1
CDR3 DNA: TGTGTCAGCAGCCGGACAGGGTCCCCCTCCTACAATGAGCAGTTCTTC
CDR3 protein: CVSSRTGSPSYNEQFF

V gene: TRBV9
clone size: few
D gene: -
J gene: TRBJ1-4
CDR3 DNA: TGTGCCAGCAGCGTAGATGGGAGTAATGAAAAACTGTTTTTT
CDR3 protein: CASSVDGSNEKLFF

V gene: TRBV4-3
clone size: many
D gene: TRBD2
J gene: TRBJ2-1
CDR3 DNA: TGCGCCAGCAGCCGAGAATCCGGGGGGGGATTCAATGAGCAGTTCTTC
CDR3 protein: CASSRESGGGFNEQFF

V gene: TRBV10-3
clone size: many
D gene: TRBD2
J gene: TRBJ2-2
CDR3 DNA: TGTGCCATCAGTGGGGGACTAGCGTTTACCGGGGAGCTGTTTTTT
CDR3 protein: CAISGGLAFTGELFF

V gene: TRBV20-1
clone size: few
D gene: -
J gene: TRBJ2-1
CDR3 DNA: TGCAGTGCTAGAAAAATAGAGAATGAGCAGTTCTTC
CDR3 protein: CSARKIENEQFF

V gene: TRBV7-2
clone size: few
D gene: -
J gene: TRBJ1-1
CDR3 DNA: TGTGCCAGCAGCTTGTTGACCGCCGGAGGAACCCTAGAAGCTTTCTTT
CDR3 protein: CASSLLTAGGTLEAFF

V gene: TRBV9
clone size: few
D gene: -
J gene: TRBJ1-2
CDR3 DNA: TGTGCCAGCAGCGAGCATTATGGCTACACCTTC
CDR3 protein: CASSEHYGYTF

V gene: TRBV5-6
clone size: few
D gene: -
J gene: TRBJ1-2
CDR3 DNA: TGTGCCAGCAGGATTACCGCCGATGGCTACACCTTC
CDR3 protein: CASRITADGYTF

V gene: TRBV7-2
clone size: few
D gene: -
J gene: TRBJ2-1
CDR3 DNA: TGTGCCAGCACAACCTACAATGAGCAGTTCTTC
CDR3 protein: CASTTYNEQFF

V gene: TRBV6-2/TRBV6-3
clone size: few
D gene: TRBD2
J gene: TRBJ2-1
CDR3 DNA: TGTGCCAGCACCCTAGTCCTAGCGGGGGGCAATGAGCAGTTCTTC
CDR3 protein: CASTLVLAGGNEQFF

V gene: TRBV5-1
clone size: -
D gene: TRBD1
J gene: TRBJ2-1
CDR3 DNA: TGCGCCAGCAGCAAAGGACAGGGAAACAATGAGCAGTTCTTC
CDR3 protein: CASSKGQGNNEQFF

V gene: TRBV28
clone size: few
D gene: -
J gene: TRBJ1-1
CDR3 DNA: TGTGCCAGCTCCGGAGGGAACACTGAAGCTTTCTTT
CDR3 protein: CASSGGNTEAFF

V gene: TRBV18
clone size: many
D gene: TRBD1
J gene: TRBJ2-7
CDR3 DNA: TGTGCCAGCTCACTAGGACAGGGGGCGTTCGAGCAGTACTTC
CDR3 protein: CASSLGQGAFEQYF

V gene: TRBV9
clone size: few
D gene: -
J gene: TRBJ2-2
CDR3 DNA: TGTGCCAGCAGCGACCCAGGGACCGTAGGAACCGGGGAGCTGTTTTTT
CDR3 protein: CASSDPGTVGTGELFF

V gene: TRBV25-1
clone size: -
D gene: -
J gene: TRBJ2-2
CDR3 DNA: TGTGCCAGCAGTGAATCGGAGTGGGACGCCGGGGAGCTGTTTTTT
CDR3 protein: CASSESEWDAGELFF

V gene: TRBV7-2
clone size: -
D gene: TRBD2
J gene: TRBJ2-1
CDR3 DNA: TGTGCCAGCAGCACCCGACTAGCGGGGGGCTACAATGAGCAGTTCTTC
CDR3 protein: CASSTRLAGGYNEQFF

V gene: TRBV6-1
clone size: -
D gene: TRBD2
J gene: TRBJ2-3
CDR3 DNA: TGTGCCAGCCTAGCGGGAGGAAGCACAGATACGCAGTATTTT
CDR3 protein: CASLAGGSTDTQYF

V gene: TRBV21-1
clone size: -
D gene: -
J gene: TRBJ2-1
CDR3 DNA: TGTGCCAGCAGCAAACGCCCTGGGACCCACAATGAGCAGTTCTTC
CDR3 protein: CASSKRPGTHNEQFF

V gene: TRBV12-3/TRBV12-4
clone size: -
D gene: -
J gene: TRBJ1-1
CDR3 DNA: TGTGCCAGCAGTAGCGCCAAGAGCATGAACACTGAAGCTTTCTTT
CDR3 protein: CASSSAKSMNTEAFF

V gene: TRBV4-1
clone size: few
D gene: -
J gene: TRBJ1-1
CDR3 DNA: TGCGCCAGCAGCCATATAGTAAGGGTAACTGAAGCTTTCTTT
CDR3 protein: CASSHIVRVTEAFF

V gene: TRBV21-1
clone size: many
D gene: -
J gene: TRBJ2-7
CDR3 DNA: TGTGCCAGCACGGATGGGACAGGGTCGTACGGAAGCGACTTTTTCTCCTACGAGCAGTACTTC
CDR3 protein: CASTDGTGSYGSDFFSYEQYF

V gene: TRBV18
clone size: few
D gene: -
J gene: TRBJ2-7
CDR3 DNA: TGTGCCAGCTCTTTTGGCATTCAGGGGACCTACGAGCAGTACTTC
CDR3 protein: CASSFGIQGTYEQYF

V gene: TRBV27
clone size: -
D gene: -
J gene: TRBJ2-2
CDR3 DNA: TGTGCCAGCAGTTTTAGAGGTTTCGACACCGGGGAGCTGTTTTTT
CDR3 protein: CASSFRGFDTGELFF

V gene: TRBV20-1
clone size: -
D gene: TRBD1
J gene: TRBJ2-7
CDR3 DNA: TGCAGTGCCCGGACAGGGAGGACCTACGAGCAGTACTTC
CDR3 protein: CSARTGRTYEQYF

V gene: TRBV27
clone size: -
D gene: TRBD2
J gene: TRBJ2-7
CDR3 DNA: TGTGCCAGCAGTTTTGGGCTAGCGGGGGTCTACGAGCAGTACTTC
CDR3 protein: CASSFGLAGVYEQYF

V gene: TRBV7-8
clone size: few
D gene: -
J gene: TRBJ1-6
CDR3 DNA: TGTGCCAGCAGCTTGGGATCGCAGGGCAGCTCAAATTCACCCCTCCACTTT
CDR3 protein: CASSLGSQGSSNSPLHF

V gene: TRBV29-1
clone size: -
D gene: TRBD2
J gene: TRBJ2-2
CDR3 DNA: TGCAGCGTTGAGCGGGGGGGCGGCGGGGAGCTGTTTTTT
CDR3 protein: CSVERGGGGELFF

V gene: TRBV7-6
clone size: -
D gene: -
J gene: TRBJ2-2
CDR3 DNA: TGTGCCAGCAGCTTACAGGGCCGGGGCACCGGGGAGCTGTTTTTT
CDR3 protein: CASSLQGRGTGELFF

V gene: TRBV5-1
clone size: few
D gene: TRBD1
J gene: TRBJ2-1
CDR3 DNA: TGCGCCACCAGACAGGGGTTGGGTGAGCAGTTCTTC
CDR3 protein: CATRQGLGEQFF

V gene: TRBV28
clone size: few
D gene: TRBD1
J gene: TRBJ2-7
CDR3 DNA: TGTGCCAGCACAACAGGGGGACTCACCGAGCAGTACTTC
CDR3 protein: CASTTGGLTEQYF

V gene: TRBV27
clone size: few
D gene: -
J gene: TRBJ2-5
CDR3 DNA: TGTGCCAGCAGTCTCGTTACGGGAGAGACCCAGTACTTC
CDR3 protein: CASSLVTGETQYF

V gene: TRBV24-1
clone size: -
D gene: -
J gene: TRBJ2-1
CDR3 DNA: TGTGCCACCAGCGACAGCCACAATGAGCAGTTCTTC
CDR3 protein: CATSDSHNEQFF

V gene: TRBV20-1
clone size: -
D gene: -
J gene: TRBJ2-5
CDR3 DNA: TGCAGTGCAGGAGAGCAAGAGACCCAGTACTTC
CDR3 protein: CSAGEQETQYF

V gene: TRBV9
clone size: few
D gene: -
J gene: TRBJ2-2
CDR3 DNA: TGTGCCAGCACCAAACAGGGGAACACCGGGGAGCTGTTTTTT
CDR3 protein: CASTKQGNTGELFF

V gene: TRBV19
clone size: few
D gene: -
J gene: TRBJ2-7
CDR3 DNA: TGTGCCAGTAGTCCCGGGGGTTCTTACACCTACGAGCAGTACTTC
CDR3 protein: CASSPGGSYTYEQYF

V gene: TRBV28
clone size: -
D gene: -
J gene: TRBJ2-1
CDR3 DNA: TGTGCCAGCCGACAGGGACTCAATGAGCAGTTCTTC
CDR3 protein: CASRQGLNEQFF

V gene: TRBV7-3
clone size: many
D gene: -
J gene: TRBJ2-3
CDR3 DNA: TGTGCCAGCAGCGCCACGGGAGTCCTCGGAGATACGCAGTATTTT
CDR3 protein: CASSATGVLGDTQYF

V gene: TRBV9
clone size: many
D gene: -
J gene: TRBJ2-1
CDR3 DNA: TGTGCCAGCAGCGTAGGGAGGGGGACCTCCTACAATGAGCAGTTCTTC
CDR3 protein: CASSVGRGTSYNEQFF

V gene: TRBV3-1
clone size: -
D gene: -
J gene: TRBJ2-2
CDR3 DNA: TGTGCCAGCAGCCAGGGGTCCGCCGCGAACACCGGGGAGCTGTTTTTT
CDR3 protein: CASSQGSAANTGELFF

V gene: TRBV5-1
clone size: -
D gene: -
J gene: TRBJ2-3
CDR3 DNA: TGCGCCAGCCGCTCCAGGCCGGCGGGACAGAGCACAGATACGCAGTATTTT
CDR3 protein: CASRSRPAGQSTDTQYF

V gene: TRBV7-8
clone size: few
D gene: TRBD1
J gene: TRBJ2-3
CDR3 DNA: TGTGCCAGCAGCCCCTCGCAGGGGGCAGATACGCAGTATTTT
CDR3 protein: CASSPSQGADTQYF

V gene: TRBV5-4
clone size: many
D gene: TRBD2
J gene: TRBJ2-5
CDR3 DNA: TGTGCCAGCAGCTTGGGGCTAGCGGGGGGAAAAGAGACCCAGTACTTC
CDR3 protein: CASSLGLAGGKETQYF

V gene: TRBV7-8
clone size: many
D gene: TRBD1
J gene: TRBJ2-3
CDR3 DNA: TGTGCCAGCAGCTTAGGGTCCGGGACAGGGGGCACAGATACGCAGTATTTT
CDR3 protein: CASSLGSGTGGTDTQYF

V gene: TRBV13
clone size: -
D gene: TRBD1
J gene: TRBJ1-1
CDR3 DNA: TGTGCCAGCAGCTTAGGCCGAGACAGGGGGGTTGGCACTGAAGCTTTCTTT
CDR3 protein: CASSLGRDRGVGTEAFF

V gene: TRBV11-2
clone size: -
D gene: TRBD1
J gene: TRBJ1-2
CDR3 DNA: TGTGCCAGCAGTCCCCCCCACCTGACAGGGAGGGATTTTGGCTACACCTTC
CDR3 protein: CASSPPHLTGRDFGYTF

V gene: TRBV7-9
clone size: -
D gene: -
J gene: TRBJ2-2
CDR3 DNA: TGTGCCAGCAGCTTTCGGACCACCGGGGAGCTGTTTTTT
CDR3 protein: CASSFRTTGELFF

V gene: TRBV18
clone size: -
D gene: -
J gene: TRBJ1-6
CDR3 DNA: TGTGCCAGCTCACAGCAGGGCGGGAGCTCCTATAATTCACCCCTCCACTTT
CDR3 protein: CASSQQGGSSYNSPLHF

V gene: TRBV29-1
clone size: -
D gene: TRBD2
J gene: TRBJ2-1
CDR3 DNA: TGCAGCGCCATGGGACTATCCTCCTACAATGAGCAGTTCTTC
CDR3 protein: CSAMGLSSYNEQFF

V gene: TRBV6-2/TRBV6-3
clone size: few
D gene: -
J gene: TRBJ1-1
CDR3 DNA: TGTGCCAGCAGCCCCCTGAACACTGAAGCTTTCTTT
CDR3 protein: CASSPLNTEAFF

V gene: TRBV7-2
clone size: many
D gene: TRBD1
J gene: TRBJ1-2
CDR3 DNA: TGTGCCAGCAGCGCGGACAGGCACTATGGCTACACCTTC
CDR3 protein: CASSADRHYGYTF

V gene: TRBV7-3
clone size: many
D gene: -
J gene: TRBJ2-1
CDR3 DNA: TGTGCCAGCAGCTTAACTGGAAGCTCCTACAATGAGCAGTTCTTC
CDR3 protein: CASSLTGSSYNEQFF

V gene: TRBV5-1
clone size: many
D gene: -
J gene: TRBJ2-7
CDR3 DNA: TGCGCCAGCAGCTTTGGCGGTTACGAGCAGTACTTC
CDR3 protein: CASSFGGYEQYF

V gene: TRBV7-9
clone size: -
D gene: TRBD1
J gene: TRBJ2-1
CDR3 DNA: TGTGCCAGCAGCACGGACAGGGACACCCATGAGCAGTTCTTC
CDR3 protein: CASSTDRDTHEQFF